This TCR beta chain was recovered during a study of PD-1 blockade in classical Hodgkin lymphoma (TCRdb year 2020). A note on the overall study: Nivolumab dosing was 3 mg/kg intravenously every 2 weeks, continuing until either disease progression or unacceptable toxicity. The study used CyTOF and TCR beta sequencing to define a peripheral blood immune signature of response to PD-1 blockade in classical Hodgkin lymphoma.

The sample's time point, from its label and the paper: cycle 1 day 1 (C1D1), immediately before nivolumab initiation. Every trial patient had relapsed after autologous stem cell transplantation, and cohorts A, B and C differed in prior brentuximab vedotin exposure. The trial cohort included 45 to 65 patients with relapsed/refractory classical Hodgkin lymphoma, and each patient had a best overall response of complete response, partial response or progressive disease. Trial patients were treated with single-agent nivolumab in the multi-cohort phase II CheckMate 205 trial. An independent review committee assessed best overall response by applying the 2007 International Working Group response criteria. Trial PBMCs were collected just before the start of nivolumab (C1D1) and during therapy at cycle 2 day 1 and cycle 4 day 1. After peripheral blood was drawn into 8 mL Vacutainer Cell Preparation Tubes, PBMCs were isolated by centrifugation and then cryopreserved.

A distance of 7 bases separates the germline ends of V and J, which lose 0 bases and 2 bases respectively. The CDR3, cysteine through phenylalanine, is 14 amino acids long. This entry keeps only the CDR3 DNA: 42 bases, framed from base 1. The germline V gene encodes CDR1 LGHNA and CDR2 YNFKEQ. Genomic DNA was extracted with the Qiagen DNeasy kit from unsorted PBMCs and from negatively selected CD4+ and CD8+ fractions. TCR beta CDR3 regions were amplified by immunoSEQ multiplex PCR using primers annealing to V and J segments. Amplification bias was minimized using a synthetic immune receptor repertoire, and residual bias was removed computationally after sequencing. The authors' analysis ran thus. Custom Python scripts were used to quantify repertoire diversity as the Shannon entropy index. Unsorted, CD4+ and CD8+ repertoires were analyzed separately, except in combined analyses where CD4+ and CD8+ sequences were merged in silico. Clonal expansion was defined as at least a 2-fold frequency increase after treatment relative to C1D1, with a pseudocount of 0.5 for undetected baseline clones. Clones with 0 or 1 copy at C1D1 were defined as singleton clones, while clones with 2 or more copies were defined as non-singleton clones. Clones expanded in unsorted samples were annotated as CD4+, CD8+ or unknown by matching protein sequences in sorted samples from the same patient. Wilcoxon tests were applied to paired samples to test diversity changes from C1D1 to C4D1. This immuneACCESS table, as held by TCRdb, lists in-frame sequences with V and J called but not all clones. Of the missing ones, under half trace to an unresolved V gene in checked studies; the others have no known cause. V, J and clone size are taken as reported in that table, and D and trimming were inferred from the DNA itself. The sample yields about 86,000 clones; around 90% were counted once. Jointly, the top ten make up less than 25% of the sample.

A word on this clone: No cognate antigen has been identified for it. Base qualities were left out, and no much larger clone turns up one base away. This specimen includes other DNA sequences encoding the same CDR3.

Points the paper makes about the study in general: Only a single clinical trial cohort was studied, and what caused the repertoire differences, possibly disease activity or prior therapy, remained undefined. Among trial patients, those achieving complete response had baseline diversity similar to that of newly diagnosed patients, while diversity was significantly lower in partial responders and progressors. Baseline TCR diversity was reported as lower in newly diagnosed patients than in healthy donors, and lower still in relapsed/refractory patients. CD4+ but not CD8+ TCR diversity rose significantly by C4D1 (p=0.0027 vs p=0.16), most apparent in complete responders (p=0.02). Lower diversity was observed in patients in whom nivolumab was started less than 1 year after ASCT, and these patients were excluded from later analyses so that confounding by immune reconstitution would be avoided.

This specimen consisted of peripheral blood mononuclear cells (PBMCs), obtained at baseline. The source of this sequence is a human donor with classical Hodgkin lymphoma. The chain was built from TRBV4-2 and TRBJ2-5, and possibly TRBD2, on 6 matching bases. The base sequence is TGTGCCAGCAGCCAAGAGGGAGGTCAAGAGACCCAGTACTTC. The resulting protein is CASSQEGGQETQYF.